Shown below are 32 T cell receptor beta chains from a single sample sequenced in a study of T cell responses to AZD1222 COVID-19 vaccine. Generated by immunoSEQ multiplex PCR, the TCRdb table keeps only in-frame clones and is missing some. The data contain 120,000 or so clones, 80% to 90% of them seen just once; the ten biggest clones take up less than 6.5%. Source: peripheral blood, taken on day 0 of AZD1222 vaccination. Receptors originate from an adult in good health.

This clone was observed a few times. The chain carries TRBV5-4 and TRBJ2-5; D may be TRBD2 (7 bases). CDR3 size: 13 residues. Germline-derived CDR1 and CDR2 are SGHNT and YYREEE (reference sequence). Trimming removed 9 bases from V and 5 bases from J, with 17 bases in between. CDR3 sequence reads: CATSSRGAETQYF. The DNA for the CDR3 is TGTGCCACCTCTAGCCGGGGGGCTGAGACCCAGTACTTC. The variable domain in full, completed from reference TRBV5-4 and TRBJ2-5, reads ETGVTQSPTHLIKTRGQQVTLRCSSQSGHNTVSWYQQALGQGPQFIFQYYREEENGRGNFPPRFSGLQFPNYSSELNVNALELDDSALYLCATSSRGAETQYFGPGTRLLVL.

This chain joins TRBV5-1 and TRBJ2-1; D is uncertain. CDR1 and CDR2 (germline): SGHRS, YFSETQ. This CDR3 is built from 14 residues. The ends were cut back, 0 bases at V and 3 bases at J, with 7 bases in the middle. The CDR3 loop reads CASSLDGNYNEQFF. DNA of the CDR3: TGCGCCAGCAGCTTGGATGGGAACTACAATGAGCAGTTCTTC.

The rearrangement links TRBV4-1 to TRBJ1-2, with D tentatively TRBD1 (6 bases). V shed 2 bases and J shed 0 bases, with 10 bases lying between them. In germline, CDR1 is MGHRA, CDR2 YSYEKL. The CDR3 loop spans 15 amino acids. As DNA, the CDR3 is TGCGCCAGCAGCCAACCTGACAGGTCTAACTATGGCTACACCTTC. Its translation is CASSQPDRSNYGYTF.

The V call is TRBV15, the J call TRBJ2-2; perhaps D is TRBD1 or TRBD2 (6 bases each). In germline, CDR1 is LNHNV, CDR2 YYDKDF (reference sequence). Trimming cost V 3 bases and J 9 bases, with 17 bases left between them. CDR3 length: 15 amino acids. The CDR3 nucleotides are TGTGCCACCAGCAGCGGGAGAGGGGGTTTGAGGGAGCTGTTTTTT. Translating gives CATSSGRGGLRELFF.

V usage is TRBV2 and J usage is TRBJ2-2, with D tentatively TRBD1 or TRBD2 (5 bases each). Trimming removed 7 bases at V and 0 bases at J, with 15 bases between. This CDR3 region has 16 residues. The germline V gene has CDR1 SNHLY and CDR2 FYNNEI. The CDR3 bases are TGTGCCAGCACCGGTGGGGGTGGAGCGAACACCGGGGAGCTGTTTTTT. This codes for CASTGGGGANTGELFF.

This chain joins TRBV30 and TRBJ2-7; 9 nucleotides agree with TRBD2. With 2 bases clipped from V and 7 bases from J, the junction kept 12 bases outside the gene matches. Germline loops: CDR1 GTSNPN, CDR2 SVGIG (reference sequence). CDR3 length: 15 amino acids. CDR3 sequence (DNA): TGTGCCTGGAGTCCCCTAGCGGGACCCACTAAGGAGCAGTACTTC. Protein sequence: CAWSPLAGPTKEQYF.

The chain uses TRBV11-2 and TRBJ1-2, with TRBD1 as a possible D gene (5 bases). This CDR3 has 15 residues. Per the germline V gene, CDR1 is SGHAT and CDR2 is FQNNGV. V lost 1 base and J lost 3, with 12 bases in between. Written as DNA, the CDR3 is TGTGCCAGCAGCTTAGGGTCAGGGCGCGACTATGGCTACACCTTC. It encodes CASSLGSGRDYGYTF.

The CDR3 nucleotides read TGTGCCTTCAAAGGGCCCTTGAACACTGAAGCTTTCTTT. Its translation: CAFKGPLNTEAFF. The chain recombines TRBV30 with TRBJ1-1; D not resolved. From germline, CDR1 is GTSNPN and CDR2 SVGIG (reference sequence). The CDR3 length is 13 residues. Deletions cut 7 bases from V and 0 bases from J, with 12 bases between.

The chain is built from TRBV19 and TRBJ1-4; 7 bases are a match to TRBD1. Germline V CDR1 and CDR2: LNHDA, SQIVND (reference sequence). After removal of 6 bases from V and 2 bases from J, the junction contained 3 bases not matched to a gene. The length of the CDR3 is 14 residues. The CDR3 protein is CASRTGRTNEKLFF. The CDR3 bases are TGTGCCAGTAGGACAGGGAGGACTAATGAAAAACTGTTTTTT.

The chain recombines TRBV7-9 with TRBJ2-1; D remains ambiguous. V lost 1 base to trimming and J lost 5 bases, with 12 bases between them. The CDR3 runs to 15 residues. The germline gives CDR1 SEHNR, CDR2 FQNEAQ (reference sequence). DNA for the CDR3: TGTGCCAGCAGCTTAGGGGCAGATCGGGACAATGAGCAGTTCTTC. This encodes CASSLGADRDNEQFF. Complete variable domain (other parts from reference TRBV7-9 and TRBJ2-1): DTGVSQNPRHKITKRGQNVTFRCDPISEHNRLYWYRQTLGQGPEFLTYFQNEAQLEKSRLLSDRFSAERPKGSFSTLEIQRTEQGDSAMYLCASSLGADRDNEQFFGPGTRLTVL.

The J gene is TRBJ2-7, the V gene TRBV6-2 or TRBV6-3; D may be TRBD1 (5 bases). CDR1 MNHEY and CDR2 SVGEGT come from the germline V gene. CDR3 length equals 13 residues. V dropped 4 bases and J dropped 3 bases, with 10 bases sitting between them. This CDR3 reads CASSSGHLYEQYF. The DNA of the CDR3 is TGTGCCAGCAGTTCCGGACATCTCTACGAGCAGTACTTC.

This chain joins TRBV18 and TRBJ2-2; D is possibly TRBD1 or TRBD2 (5 bases each). V dropped 2 bases and J dropped 4 bases, with 5 bases sitting between them. The CDR3 contains 13 residues. Germline CDR1 KGHSH, CDR2 LQKENI. The CDR3 loop reads CASSPGGTGELFF. CDR3 nucleotide sequence: TGTGCCAGCTCACCAGGGGGCACCGGGGAGCTGTTTTTT. Full variable domain (missing parts from reference TRBV18 and TRBJ2-2): NAGVMQNPRHLVRRRGQEARLRCSPMKGHSHVYWYRQLPEEGLKFMVYLQKENIIDESGMPKERFSAEFPKEGPSILRIQQVVRGDSAAYFCASSPGGTGELFFGEGSRLTVL.

The chain couples TRBV7-9 to TRBJ2-1; TRBD1 or TRBD2 may be the D gene (5 bases each). This CDR3 is 14 amino acids long. V shed 2 bases and J shed 7 bases, with 12 bases lying between them. CDR1 and CDR2 from the germline V gene are SEHNR and FQNEAQ (reference sequence). The CDR3 DNA follows: TGTGCCAGCAGCTTAACGGGGCCATCGAATGAGCAGTTCTTC. The encoded protein is CASSLTGPSNEQFF.

The V call is TRBV11-2, the J call TRBJ1-2, with 7 bases aligning to TRBD1. The V and J ends lost 0 bases and 4 bases, in that order; junction bases with no gene match: 2. From germline, CDR1 is SGHAT and CDR2 FQNNGV. CDR3 length equals 14 residues. The CDR3 protein is CASSLEGDSYGYTF. The CDR3, as DNA: TGTGCCAGCAGCTTAGAAGGGGACAGCTATGGCTACACCTTC.

Only one count was recorded for this clone. The chain is built from TRBV5-1 and TRBJ1-6, with D unclear. The CDR3 spans 14 residues. Trimming left V 0 bases short and J 4 bases short, with 5 bases between. Germline-derived CDR1 and CDR2 are SGHRS and YFSETQ. CDR3 sequence reads: CASSLDNYNSPLHF. The DNA of the CDR3 is TGCGCCAGCAGCTTGGACAATTATAATTCACCCCTCCACTTT. The full variable domain, completed using reference TRBV5-1 and TRBJ1-6, is KAGVTQTPRYLIKTRGQQVTLSCSPISGHRSVSWYQQTPGQGLQFLFEYFSETQRNKGNFPGRFSGRQFSNSRSEMNVSTLELGDSALYLCASSLDNYNSPLHFGNGTRLTVT.

The chain couples TRBV7-3 to TRBJ2-3; 8 bases map to TRBD1. The J segment lost 3 bases and the V segment lost 2 bases, leaving 1 base of the junction unmatched. The CDR3 loop spans 14 amino acids. CDR1 SGHTA and CDR2 FQGTGA come from the germline V gene. The CDR3 DNA follows: TGTGCCAGCAGCTTAGACAGGGGTACAGATACGCAGTATTTT. It yields the protein CASSLDRGTDTQYF.

The J gene is TRBJ1-5, the V gene TRBV12-3 or TRBV12-4; D is ambiguous. V lost 4 bases and J lost 5, with 6 bases in between. CDR3 length: 12 residues. The CDR3 region has the DNA TGTGCCAGCAGTTACTCCTATCAGCCCCAGCATTTT. It yields the protein CASSYSYQPQHF.

This chain links TRBV19 with TRBJ1-5; D unresolved. Germline CDR1 reads LNHDA; CDR2 reads SQIVND (reference sequence). With 8 bases removed from V and 7 bases from J, the gap between germline ends came to 12 bases. The CDR3 sequence is 12 residues long. The CDR3 DNA reads as TGTGCCAGTGGGCGGGCTTTGCAGCCCCAGCATTTT. Its protein is CASGRALQPQHF. Full variable domain (rest looked up from reference TRBV19 and TRBJ1-5): DGGITQSPKYLFRKEGQNVTLSCEQNLNHDAMYWYRQDPGQGLRLIYYSQIVNDFQKGDIAEGYSVSREKKESFPLTVTSAQKNPTAFYLCASGRALQPQHFGDGTRLSIL.

The chain uses TRBV6-2 or TRBV6-3 and TRBJ1-1; no clear D gene. Germline CDR1 MNHEY, CDR2 SVGEGT. The V end lost 5 bases, the J end lost 7 bases, and 11 bases lay between the germline ends. The CDR3 has 12 residues. CDR3 sequence (DNA): TGTGCCAGCAGTGTCCGACAAGGTGAAGCTTTCTTT. Its protein product is CASSVRQGEAFF.

The chain recombines TRBV11-2 with TRBJ2-4, with a weak D call TRBD2 (6 bases). The CDR3 contains 13 residues. CDR1 and CDR2 (germline): SGHAT, FQNNGV. Trimming left V 7 bases short and J 6 bases short, with 13 bases between. The CDR3 coding sequence is TGTGCCAGCACCCCCTCCGGGGGAAACATTCAGTACTTC. It translates to CASTPSGGNIQYF.

This sequence joins TRBV15 and TRBJ1-3; D perhaps matches TRBD1 (6 bases). V lost 5 bases to trimming and J lost 4 bases, with 15 bases between them. This CDR3 contains 15 residues. Looked up from germline, CDR1 is LNHNV and CDR2 is YYDKDF (reference sequence). The CDR3 sequence is CATSELSGVGNTIYF. CDR3 nucleotide sequence: TGTGCCACCAGCGAACTCTCAGGGGTCGGAAACACCATATATTTT.

The genes are TRBV5-8 and TRBJ1-1; 8 positions agree with TRBD1. The CDR3 spans 15 residues. CDR1 SGHTS and CDR2 YDEGEE come from the germline V gene. V was clipped by 5 bases and J by 0 bases; unmatched bases: 6. CDR3 nucleotides: TGTGCCAGCAGTACCTCAGGGGGCATGAACACTGAAGCTTTCTTT. This codes for CASSTSGGMNTEAFF.

The V gene is TRBV7-9, the J gene TRBJ2-2, with a possible D match to TRBD1 (5 bases). The germline V gene encodes CDR1 SEHNR and CDR2 FQNEAQ (reference sequence). V lost 5 bases, J lost 4 bases, and 11 bases lay in between. The CDR3 covers 14 residues. The CDR3: CASSHKQGTGELFF. CDR3 DNA: TGTGCCAGCAGCCACAAGCAGGGCACCGGGGAGCTGTTTTTT.

The V gene is TRBV3-1 (or the pseudogene TRBV3-2), the J gene TRBJ1-2; D is perhaps TRBD1 (5 bases). CDR3 length: 17 amino acids. Germline V CDR1 and CDR2: LGHDT, YNNKEL (reference sequence). Trimming removed 4 bases from V and 7 bases from J, with 25 bases in between. CDR3 residues: CASSLSTTRPGTFGYTF. CDR3 DNA: TGTGCCAGCAGCCTCAGCACAACACGCCCCGGGACCTTTGGCTACACCTTC.

The V call is TRBV28, the J call TRBJ1-5, with D possibly TRBD1 on 5 matching bases. The germline CDR1 and CDR2 sequences are MDHEN and SYDVKM. The V end lost 8 bases, the J end lost 0 bases, and 17 bases lay between the germline ends. This CDR3 region has 16 residues. This CDR3 is CASLPEPGGSNQPQHF. CDR3 nucleotides: TGTGCCAGCTTGCCCGAGCCCGGGGGTAGCAATCAGCCCCAGCATTTT. Looking up the rest from reference TRBV28 and TRBJ1-5 gives the full variable domain: DVKVTQSSRYLVKRTGEKVFLECVQDMDHENMFWYRQDPGLGLRLIYFSYDVKMKEKGDIPEGYSVSREKKERFSLILESASTNQTSMYLCASLPEPGGSNQPQHFGDGTRLSIL.

V usage is TRBV29-1 and J usage is TRBJ2-7; 13 bases match TRBD2. V lost 7 bases and J lost 2; bases outside the gene matches: 8. Per the germline V gene, CDR1 is SQVTM and CDR2 is ANQGSEA. The length of the CDR3 is 15 residues. The CDR3 sequence: CSDPPGLAGAYEQYF. The CDR3 coding sequence is TGCAGCGATCCGCCCGGACTAGCGGGGGCCTACGAGCAGTACTTC.

This clone was picked up one time. V and J are TRBV27 and TRBJ2-1, with 13 bases aligning to TRBD2. Germline V gives CDR1 MNHEY, CDR2 SMNVEV (reference sequence). The CDR3 loop spans 18 amino acids. After removal of 5 bases from V and 5 bases from J, the junction contained 12 bases not matched to a gene. The CDR3 sequence is CASSPIKTGLAGDNEQFF. The CDR3 DNA sequence: TGTGCCAGCAGTCCGATTAAAACAGGACTAGCGGGAGACAATGAGCAGTTCTTC.

The gene calls are TRBV4-1 and TRBJ2-1; 9 bases agree with TRBD2. There are 18 residues in the CDR3. V trimming: 1 base; J trimming: 4 bases; junction bases outside the gene matches: 11. The germline CDR1 and CDR2 sequences are MGHRA and YSYEKL. The CDR3 DNA is TGCGCCAGCAGCCAAGCGGCTAGCGGGGTCGCGCTGTACAATGAGCAGTTCTTC. This sequence encodes CASSQAASGVALYNEQFF.

The chain couples TRBV19 to TRBJ2-3, with TRBD1 as a possible D gene (6 bases). Germline V gene lookup returns CDR1 LNHDA and CDR2 SQIVND (reference sequence). Trimming cost V 0 bases and J 1 base, with 11 bases left between them. The CDR3 length is 16 residues. Here the CDR3 DNA reads TGTGCCAGTAGTATAGATCGCAGGGGACGCACAGATACGCAGTATTTT. Translated: CASSIDRRGRTDTQYF.

The rearrangement joins TRBV5-1 to TRBJ1-1; 9 positions agree with TRBD1. The CDR3 contains 13 residues. From germline, CDR1 is SGHRS and CDR2 YFSETQ. Trimming removed 5 bases from V and 5 bases from J; junction bases left unmatched: 4. The chain's CDR3 is CASRWTGETEAFF. The DNA for the CDR3 is TGCGCCAGCAGGTGGACAGGGGAAACTGAAGCTTTCTTT. Using reference TRBV5-1 and TRBJ1-1 for the parts outside the CDR3, the full variable domain is KAGVTQTPRYLIKTRGQQVTLSCSPISGHRSVSWYQQTPGQGLQFLFEYFSETQRNKGNFPGRFSGRQFSNSRSEMNVSTLELGDSALYLCASRWTGETEAFFGQGTRLTVV.

V usage is TRBV5-1 and J usage is TRBJ2-7; TRBD1 might be the D (5 bases). Per germline, CDR1 SGHRS and CDR2 YFSETQ. V dropped 0 bases and J dropped 0 bases, with 10 bases sitting between them. CDR3 length: 15 residues. CDR3 sequence reads: CASSLVQAGSYEQYF. CDR3 DNA: TGCGCCAGCAGCTTGGTACAGGCCGGCTCCTACGAGCAGTACTTC.

V usage is TRBV19 and J usage is TRBJ1-1; D unclear. The V and J ends lost 6 bases and 7 bases respectively, with 12 bases between them. The V gene's germline CDR1 is LNHDA and CDR2 SQIVND (reference sequence). The CDR3 is 12 residues long. The CDR3 here is CASSPGWGEAFF. The CDR3 coding sequence is TGTGCCAGTAGCCCGGGTTGGGGTGAAGCTTTCTTT.